A selection of T cell receptor beta chains follows, all from one sample in a study of blood T cell repertoires in COVID-19. Data came from immunoSEQ multiplex PCR; TCRdb stores just in-frame clones and leaves some out. The sample has about 130,000 clones, about four fifths seen once; the top ten hold under 1.5%. The sample consisted of peripheral blood. The receptors originated from a man between 60 and 75 years old with acute or convalescent COVID-19. CDR3s include the opening cysteine and the closing phenylalanine or tryptophan. The order of the fields is clone size, V gene, D gene, J gene, CDR3 protein, CDR3 DNA. A D gene is named only where the DNA matches it firmly. Clone size is stated in some rows and not others, as once, few, many or a class when expanded.

abundance: once; v_gene: TRBV11-3; d_gene: TRBD2; j_gene: TRBJ2-3; CDR3aa: CASSARLAGEADTQYF; CDR3nt: TGTGCCAGCAGCGCCCGACTAGCGGGGGAAGCAGATACGCAGTATTTT
abundance: few; v_gene: TRBV5-5; d_gene: TRBD2; j_gene: TRBJ2-7; CDR3aa: CASSFISGGHSYEQYF; CDR3nt: TGTGCCAGCAGCTTTATTAGCGGGGGTCATTCCTACGAGCAGTACTTC
abundance: NA; v_gene: TRBV29-1; d_gene: NA; j_gene: TRBJ1-1; CDR3aa: CSVVPRSPNTEAFF; CDR3nt: TGCAGCGTTGTCCCGAGGAGCCCGAACACTGAAGCTTTCTTT
abundance: once; v_gene: TRBV5-8; d_gene: NA; j_gene: TRBJ1-1; CDR3aa: CASSGTFQDTEAFF; CDR3nt: TGTGCCAGCAGCGGAACCTTTCAGGACACTGAAGCTTTCTTT
abundance: NA; v_gene: TRBV19; d_gene: TRBD2; j_gene: TRBJ2-1; CDR3aa: CASSIGGLAGLRVEQFF; CDR3nt: TGTGCCAGTAGTATAGGGGGACTAGCGGGACTGCGCGTTGAGCAGTTCTTC
abundance: NA; v_gene: TRBV7-3; d_gene: TRBD2; j_gene: TRBJ2-3; CDR3aa: CASSQSGGATDTQYF; CDR3nt: TGTGCCAGCAGCCAAAGCGGGGGGGCGACAGATACGCAGTATTTT
abundance: NA; v_gene: TRBV19; d_gene: NA; j_gene: TRBJ2-3; CDR3aa: CASSIGGTDTQYF; CDR3nt: TGTGCCAGTAGTATCGGAGGGACAGATACGCAGTATTTT
abundance: NA; v_gene: TRBV6-5; d_gene: TRBD1; j_gene: TRBJ1-1; CDR3aa: CASSPTGHTEAFF; CDR3nt: TGTGCCAGCAGCCCGACAGGGCACACTGAAGCTTTCTTT
abundance: once; v_gene: TRBV9; d_gene: NA; j_gene: TRBJ1-2; CDR3aa: CASSTGNYGYTF; CDR3nt: TGTGCCAGCAGCACAGGGAACTATGGCTACACCTTC
abundance: NA; v_gene: TRBV29-1; d_gene: TRBD1; j_gene: TRBJ1-1; CDR3aa: CSDTQGDLNTEAFF; CDR3nt: TGCAGCGACACACAGGGGGACCTGAACACTGAAGCTTTCTTT
abundance: NA; v_gene: TRBV7-9; d_gene: NA; j_gene: TRBJ2-1; CDR3aa: CASSLRQGGDEQFF; CDR3nt: TGTGCCAGCAGCTTAAGGCAGGGAGGCGATGAGCAGTTCTTC
abundance: NA; v_gene: TRBV5-4; d_gene: TRBD1; j_gene: TRBJ2-3; CDR3aa: CASSLSDRGPTDTQYF; CDR3nt: TGTGCCAGCAGCTTGAGTGACAGGGGGCCCACAGATACGCAGTATTTT
abundance: NA; v_gene: TRBV29-1; d_gene: NA; j_gene: TRBJ1-3; CDR3aa: CSVDPPGSGNTIYF; CDR3nt: TGCAGCGTTGACCCTCCGGGCTCTGGAAACACCATATATTTT
abundance: NA; v_gene: TRBV6-4; d_gene: NA; j_gene: TRBJ2-5; CDR3aa: CASSGTFGETQYF; CDR3nt: TGTGCCAGCAGTGGGACTTTTGGGGAGACCCAGTACTTC
abundance: NA; v_gene: TRBV24-1; d_gene: NA; j_gene: TRBJ1-5; CDR3aa: CATNSGNQPQHF; CDR3nt: TGTGCCACCAATTCCGGCAATCAGCCCCAGCATTTT
abundance: NA; v_gene: TRBV6-5; d_gene: NA; j_gene: TRBJ1-1; CDR3aa: CASRTEFEAFF; CDR3nt: TGTGCCAGCAGAACAGAATTTGAAGCTTTCTTT
abundance: NA; v_gene: TRBV20-1; d_gene: TRBD1; j_gene: TRBJ1-2; CDR3aa: CSASRPGQGGYGYTF; CDR3nt: TGCAGTGCTAGTCGCCCGGGACAGGGGGGATATGGCTACACCTTC
abundance: many; v_gene: TRBV27; d_gene: NA; j_gene: TRBJ2-1; CDR3aa: CASSFDRSSYNEQFF; CDR3nt: TGTGCCAGCAGCTTTGACAGGAGCTCCTACAATGAGCAGTTCTTC
abundance: NA; v_gene: TRBV5-6; d_gene: TRBD1; j_gene: TRBJ1-5; CDR3aa: CASSLSGQGVQPQHF; CDR3nt: TGTGCCAGCAGCTTGAGTGGACAGGGGGTCCAGCCCCAGCATTTT
abundance: NA; v_gene: TRBV10-3; d_gene: TRBD1; j_gene: TRBJ2-7; CDR3aa: CAISDFFSKDRVHEQYF; CDR3nt: TGTGCCATCAGTGATTTCTTTTCAAAAGACAGGGTCCACGAGCAGTACTTC
abundance: NA; v_gene: TRBV9; d_gene: TRBD2; j_gene: TRBJ2-7; CDR3aa: CASSTGLAGLYEQYF; CDR3nt: TGTGCCAGCAGCACCGGACTAGCGGGTCTGTACGAGCAGTACTTC
abundance: NA; v_gene: TRBV6-5; d_gene: TRBD1; j_gene: TRBJ2-7; CDR3aa: CASTRDRGHEQYF; CDR3nt: TGTGCCAGCACCCGGGACAGGGGACACGAGCAGTACTTC
abundance: NA; v_gene: TRBV29-1; d_gene: NA; j_gene: TRBJ1-4; CDR3aa: CSVSVATNEKLFF; CDR3nt: TGCAGCGTTTCCGTTGCAACTAATGAAAAACTGTTTTTT
abundance: NA; v_gene: TRBV2; d_gene: TRBD2; j_gene: TRBJ2-7; CDR3aa: CASRASGPYEQYF; CDR3nt: TGTGCCAGCAGGGCTAGCGGACCCTACGAGCAGTACTTC